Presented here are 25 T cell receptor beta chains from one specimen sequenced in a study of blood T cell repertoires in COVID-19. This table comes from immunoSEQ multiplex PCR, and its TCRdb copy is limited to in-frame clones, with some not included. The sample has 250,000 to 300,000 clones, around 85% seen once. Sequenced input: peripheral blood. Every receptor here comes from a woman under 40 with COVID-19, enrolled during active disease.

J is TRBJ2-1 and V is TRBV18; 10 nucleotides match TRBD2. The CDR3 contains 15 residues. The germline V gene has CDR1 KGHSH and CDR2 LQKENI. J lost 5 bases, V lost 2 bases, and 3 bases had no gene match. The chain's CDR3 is CASSPRLAGDNEQFF. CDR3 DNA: TGTGCCAGCTCACCAAGGCTAGCGGGGGACAATGAGCAGTTCTTC. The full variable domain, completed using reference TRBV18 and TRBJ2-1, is NAGVMQNPRHLVRRRGQEARLRCSPMKGHSHVYWYRQLPEEGLKFMVYLQKENIIDESGMPKERFSAEFPKEGPSILRIQQVVRGDSAAYFCASSPRLAGDNEQFFGPGTRLTVL.

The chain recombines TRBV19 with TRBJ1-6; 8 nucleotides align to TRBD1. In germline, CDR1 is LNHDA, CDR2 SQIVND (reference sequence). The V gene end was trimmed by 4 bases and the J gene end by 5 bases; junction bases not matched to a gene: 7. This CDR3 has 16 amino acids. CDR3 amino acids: CASSTPQGADNSPLHF. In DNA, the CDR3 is TGTGCCAGTAGTACTCCCCAGGGGGCGGATAATTCACCCCTCCACTTT.

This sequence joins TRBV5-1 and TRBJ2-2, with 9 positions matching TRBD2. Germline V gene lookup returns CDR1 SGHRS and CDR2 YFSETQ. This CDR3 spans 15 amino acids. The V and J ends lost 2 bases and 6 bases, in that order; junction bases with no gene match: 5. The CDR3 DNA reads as TGCGCCAGCAGCTTTAAGCTAGCGGGGCCCGGGGAGCTGTTTTTT. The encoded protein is CASSFKLAGPGELFF.

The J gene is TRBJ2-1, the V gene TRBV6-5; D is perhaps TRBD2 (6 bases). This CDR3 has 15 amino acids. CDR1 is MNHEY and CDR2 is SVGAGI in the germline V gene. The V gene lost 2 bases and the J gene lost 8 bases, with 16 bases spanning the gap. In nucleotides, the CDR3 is TGTGCCAGCAGTTACACCAGCGGGCCAGCGGATGAGCAGTTCTTC. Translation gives CASSYTSGPADEQFF.

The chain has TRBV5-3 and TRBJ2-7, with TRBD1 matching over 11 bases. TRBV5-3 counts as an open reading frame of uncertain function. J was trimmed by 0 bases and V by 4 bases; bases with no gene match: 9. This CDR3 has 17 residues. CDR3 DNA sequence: TGTGCCAGAAGCCAAGGGACAGGGGGGACCTCCTCCTACGAGCAGTACTTC. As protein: CARSQGTGGTSSYEQYF.

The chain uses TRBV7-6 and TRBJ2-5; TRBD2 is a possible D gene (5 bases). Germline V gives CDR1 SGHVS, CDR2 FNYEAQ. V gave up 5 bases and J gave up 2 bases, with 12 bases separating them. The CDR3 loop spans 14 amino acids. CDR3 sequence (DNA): TGTGCCAGCAGCCTACAGACTATACAAGAGACCCAGTACTTC. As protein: CASSLQTIQETQYF.

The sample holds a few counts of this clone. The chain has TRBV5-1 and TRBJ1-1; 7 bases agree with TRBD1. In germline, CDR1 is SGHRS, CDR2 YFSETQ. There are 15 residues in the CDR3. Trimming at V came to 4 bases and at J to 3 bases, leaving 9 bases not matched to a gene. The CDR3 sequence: CASSERQGVDTEAFF. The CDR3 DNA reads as TGCGCCAGCAGCGAGAGACAGGGTGTGGACACTGAAGCTTTCTTT.

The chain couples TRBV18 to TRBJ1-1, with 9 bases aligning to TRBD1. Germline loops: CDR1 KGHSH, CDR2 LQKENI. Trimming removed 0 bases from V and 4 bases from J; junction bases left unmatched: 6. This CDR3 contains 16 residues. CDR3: CASSPPNRGRATEAFF. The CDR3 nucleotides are TGTGCCAGCTCACCACCTAACAGGGGGCGGGCCACTGAAGCTTTCTTT.

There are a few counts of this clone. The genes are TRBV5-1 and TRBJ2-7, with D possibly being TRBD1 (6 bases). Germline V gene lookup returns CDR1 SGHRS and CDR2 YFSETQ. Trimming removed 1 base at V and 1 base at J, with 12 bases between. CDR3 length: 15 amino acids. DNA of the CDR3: TGCGCCAGCAGCTTGATGCAGGGGACGTCCTACGAGCAGTACTTC. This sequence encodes CASSLMQGTSYEQYF.

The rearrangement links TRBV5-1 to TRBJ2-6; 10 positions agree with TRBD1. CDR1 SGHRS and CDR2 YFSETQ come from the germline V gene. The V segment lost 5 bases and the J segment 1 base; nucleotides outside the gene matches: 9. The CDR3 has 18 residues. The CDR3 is CASSLPGQGRSGANVLTF. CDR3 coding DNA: TGCGCCAGCAGTTTACCGGGACAGGGGAGGTCTGGGGCCAACGTCCTGACTTTC. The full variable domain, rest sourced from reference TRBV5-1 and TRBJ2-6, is KAGVTQTPRYLIKTRGQQVTLSCSPISGHRSVSWYQQTPGQGLQFLFEYFSETQRNKGNFPGRFSGRQFSNSRSEMNVSTLELGDSALYLCASSLPGQGRSGANVLTFGAGSRLTVL.

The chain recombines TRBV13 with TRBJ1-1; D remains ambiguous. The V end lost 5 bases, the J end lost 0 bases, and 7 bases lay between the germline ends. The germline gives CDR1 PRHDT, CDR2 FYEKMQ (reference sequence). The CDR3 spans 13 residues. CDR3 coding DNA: TGTGCCAGCAGCGTTTACATGAACACTGAAGCTTTCTTT. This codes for CASSVYMNTEAFF.

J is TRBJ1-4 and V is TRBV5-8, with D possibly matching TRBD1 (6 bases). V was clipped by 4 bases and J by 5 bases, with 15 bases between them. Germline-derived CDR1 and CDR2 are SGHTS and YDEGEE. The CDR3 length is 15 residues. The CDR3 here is CASSPGQTENEKLFF. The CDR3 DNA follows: TGTGCCAGCAGCCCTGGACAGACTGAAAATGAAAAACTGTTTTTT.

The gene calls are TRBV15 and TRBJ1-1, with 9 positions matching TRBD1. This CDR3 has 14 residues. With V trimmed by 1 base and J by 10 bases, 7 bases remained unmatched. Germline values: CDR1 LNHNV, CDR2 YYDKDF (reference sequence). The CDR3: CATSRVGTGILAFF. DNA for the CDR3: TGTGCCACCAGCAGAGTAGGGACAGGGATTTTAGCTTTCTTT.

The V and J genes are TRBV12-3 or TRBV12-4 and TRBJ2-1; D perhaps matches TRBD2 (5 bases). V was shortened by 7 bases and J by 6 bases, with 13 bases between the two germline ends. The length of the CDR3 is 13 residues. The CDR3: CASTLLGINEQFF. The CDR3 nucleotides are TGTGCCAGCACCCTACTAGGAATCAATGAGCAGTTCTTC.

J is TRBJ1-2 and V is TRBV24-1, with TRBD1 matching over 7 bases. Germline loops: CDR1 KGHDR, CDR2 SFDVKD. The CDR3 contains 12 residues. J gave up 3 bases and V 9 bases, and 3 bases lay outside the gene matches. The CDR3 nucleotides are TGTGCCACCGGGGACAGTTACTATGGCTACACCTTC. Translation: CATGDSYYGYTF.

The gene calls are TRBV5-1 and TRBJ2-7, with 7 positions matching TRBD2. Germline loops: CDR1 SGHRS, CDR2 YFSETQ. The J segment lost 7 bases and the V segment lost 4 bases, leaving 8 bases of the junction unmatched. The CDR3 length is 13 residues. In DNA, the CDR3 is TGCGCCAGCAGCAGAGACGGGGGGAGAGAGCAGTACTTC. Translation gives CASSRDGGREQYF. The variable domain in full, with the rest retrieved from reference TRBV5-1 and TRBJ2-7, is KAGVTQTPRYLIKTRGQQVTLSCSPISGHRSVSWYQQTPGQGLQFLFEYFSETQRNKGNFPGRFSGRQFSNSRSEMNVSTLELGDSALYLCASSRDGGREQYFGPGTRLTVT.

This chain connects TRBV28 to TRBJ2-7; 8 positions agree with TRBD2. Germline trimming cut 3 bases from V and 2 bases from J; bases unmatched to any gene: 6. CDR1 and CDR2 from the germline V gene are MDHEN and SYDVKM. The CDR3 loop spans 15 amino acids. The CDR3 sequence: CASSFGGLVAYEQYF. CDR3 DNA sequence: TGTGCCAGCAGTTTCGGGGGACTAGTAGCCTACGAGCAGTACTTC. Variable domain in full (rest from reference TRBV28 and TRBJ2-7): DVKVTQSSRYLVKRTGEKVFLECVQDMDHENMFWYRQDPGLGLRLIYFSYDVKMKEKGDIPEGYSVSREKKERFSLILESASTNQTSMYLCASSFGGLVAYEQYFGPGTRLTVT.

As DNA, the CDR3 is TGTGCCAGCAGTTTATCGGGCCCGATTGATGAGCAGTTCTTC. Encoded protein: CASSLSGPIDEQFF. The chain couples TRBV27 to TRBJ2-1; D not certain. Trimming took 0 bases from V and 8 from J, leaving 11 bases between them. There are 14 residues in the CDR3. From germline, CDR1 is MNHEY and CDR2 SMNVEV (reference sequence).

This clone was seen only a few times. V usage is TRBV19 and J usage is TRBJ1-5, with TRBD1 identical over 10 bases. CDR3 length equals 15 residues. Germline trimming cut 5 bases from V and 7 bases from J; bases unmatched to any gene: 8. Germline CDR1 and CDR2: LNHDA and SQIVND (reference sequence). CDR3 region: CASSSRTGGFQPQHF. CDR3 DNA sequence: TGTGCCAGTAGTTCGAGGACAGGGGGTTTCCAGCCCCAGCATTTT.

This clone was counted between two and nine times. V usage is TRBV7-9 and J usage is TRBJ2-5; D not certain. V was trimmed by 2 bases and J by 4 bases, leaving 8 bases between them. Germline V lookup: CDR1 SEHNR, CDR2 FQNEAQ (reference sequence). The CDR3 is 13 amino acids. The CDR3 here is CASSLNGLETQYF. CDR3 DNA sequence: TGTGCCAGCAGCTTAAATGGCTTAGAGACCCAGTACTTC.

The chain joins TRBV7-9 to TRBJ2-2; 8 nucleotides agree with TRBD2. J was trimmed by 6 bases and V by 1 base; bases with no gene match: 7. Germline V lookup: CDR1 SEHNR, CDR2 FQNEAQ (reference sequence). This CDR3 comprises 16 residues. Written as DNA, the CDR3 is TGTGCCAGCAGCTTAGGATTGGCGGGGGGAGCCGGGGAGCTGTTTTTT. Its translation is CASSLGLAGGAGELFF.

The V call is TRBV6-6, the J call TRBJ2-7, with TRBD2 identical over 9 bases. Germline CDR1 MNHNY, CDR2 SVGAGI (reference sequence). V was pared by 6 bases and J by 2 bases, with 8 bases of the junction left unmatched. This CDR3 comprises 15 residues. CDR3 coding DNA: TGTGCCAGCAGCACACTAGCGGGTGAGCCCTACGAGCAGTACTTC. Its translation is CASSTLAGEPYEQYF.

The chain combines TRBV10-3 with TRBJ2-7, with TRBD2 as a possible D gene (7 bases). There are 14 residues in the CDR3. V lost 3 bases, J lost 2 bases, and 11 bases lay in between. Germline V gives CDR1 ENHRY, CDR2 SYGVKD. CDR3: CAISEGGAAYEQYF. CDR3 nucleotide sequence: TGTGCCATCAGTGAAGGGGGGGCGGCCTACGAGCAGTACTTC.

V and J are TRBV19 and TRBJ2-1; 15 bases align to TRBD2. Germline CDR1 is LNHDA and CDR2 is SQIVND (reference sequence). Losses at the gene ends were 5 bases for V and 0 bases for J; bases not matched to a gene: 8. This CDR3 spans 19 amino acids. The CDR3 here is CASSSRTSGGAGSYNEQFF. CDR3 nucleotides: TGTGCCAGTAGTTCCCGGACTAGCGGGGGGGCTGGCTCCTACAATGAGCAGTTCTTC. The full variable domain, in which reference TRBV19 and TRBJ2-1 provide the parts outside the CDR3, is DGGITQSPKYLFRKEGQNVTLSCEQNLNHDAMYWYRQDPGQGLRLIYYSQIVNDFQKGDIAEGYSVSREKKESFPLTVTSAQKNPTAFYLCASSSRTSGGAGSYNEQFFGPGTRLTVL.

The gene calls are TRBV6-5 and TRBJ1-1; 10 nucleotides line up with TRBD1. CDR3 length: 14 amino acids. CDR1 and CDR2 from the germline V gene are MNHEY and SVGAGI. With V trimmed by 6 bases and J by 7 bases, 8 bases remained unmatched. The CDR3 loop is CASSPTGGEVEAFF. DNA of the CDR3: TGTGCCAGCAGCCCGACAGGGGGCGAAGTTGAAGCTTTCTTT.